At least ten counts were recorded for the clone carrying this T cell receptor (beta chain). The antigen is unknown. V was cut by 6 bases and J by 8 bases, with 11 bases left in between. This CDR3 has 12 amino acids. Germline CDR1 reads SGHTA; CDR2 reads FQGNSA. These data belong to a study of identical twins. Study-wide results and caveats: Twins showed weaker excess sharing in their beta out-of-frame sequences. Zero-insertion analyses could be partly confounded by invariant MAIT and iNKT cells.

Unique molecular identifiers were present on the cDNA, which also gained a universal primer site by template switching. From the 5' RACE reads, TCRdb called clonotypes with MiXCR, one entry per CDR3 protein. The table lists about 690,000 distinct CDR3 sequences, around 5.7% of them singletons. The rearrangement joins TRBV7-2 to TRBJ2-1; D remains ambiguous. The source material was naive T cells sorted from blood. The clonotype originates from a man between 18 and 29 years old in good health. The CDR3 DNA is TGTGCCAGCAGTTATTGGTCCCATGAGCAGTTCTTC. Translated, it gives CASSYWSHEQFF. Complete variable domain (other parts from reference TRBV7-2 and TRBJ2-1): GAGVSQSPSNKVTEKGKDVELRCDPISGHTALYWYRQSLGQGLEFLIYFQGNSAPDKSGLPSDRFSAERTGGSVSTLTIQRTQQEDSAVYLCASSYWSHEQFFGPGTRLTVL.